This T cell receptor (beta chain) derives from a study of CD4+ T cells in melanoma. Findings and limits, study-wide: Neoantigen-specific CD4+ T cells in melanoma reportedly had diverse differentiation states. CD8+ T cell, macrophage and B cell function reportedly correlated with neoantigen-specific CD4+ T cells.

Libraries were prepared by immunoSEQ multiplex PCR; TCRdb keeps only in-frame clonotypes and omits some of them. The sample gives some 150,000 clones, over 90% of which show up once; 1.5% to 1.9% is in the top ten. In its sample, this clone was seen once. The antigen remains undetermined. Germline loops: CDR1 SNHLY, CDR2 FYNNEI. CDR3 length: 15 residues. Germline trimming cut 1 base from V and 2 bases from J; bases unmatched to any gene: 4. The clonotype was recovered from a human donor with melanoma. V and J are TRBV2 and TRBJ2-7; 8 bases fit TRBD2. The CDR3 coding sequence is TGTGCCAGCAGTGAAGAGGTGCGGGGGGCCTACGAGCAGTACTTC. This sequence encodes CASSEEVRGAYEQYF. The variable domain in full, completed from reference TRBV2 and TRBJ2-7, reads EPEVTQTPSHQVTQMGQEVILRCVPISNHLYFYWYRQILGQKVEFLVSFYNNEISEKSEIFDDQFSVERPDGSNFTLKIRSTKLEDSAMYFCASSEEVRGAYEQYFGPGTRLTVT.